The 23 T cell receptor beta chains below come from one sample, sequenced in a study of CD8 T cells in ankylosing spondylitis (TCRdb year 2017). Beyond this particular receptor, the publication reports: Blood from ankylosing spondylitis patients appeared to be characterized by a TCR beta motif composed of 7 to 9 highly homologous amino acid variants.

These receptors' targets are unknown. Library preparation used 5' RACE. The run used an Illumina HiSeq 2500. Through fastp at Q25 and MiXCR, TCRdb rebuilt clones from the public reads, retaining in-frame beta chains. Entries are consolidated by CDR3 protein sequence, retaining the most common genes and DNA. The sample table records hundreds of thousands of distinct CDR3 sequences; roughly 27% of these occur just once. The ten largest account for roughly 0.9% of the sample. Sequencing used blood, either unsorted or a sorted T cell fraction (not recorded which). These receptors were collected from a male donor with ankylosing spondylitis.

The V gene is TRBV27, the J gene TRBJ1-5, with TRBD1 matching over 7 bases. V was clipped by 5 bases and J by 7 bases; unmatched bases: 11. This CDR3 has 15 residues. Germline values: CDR1 MNHEY, CDR2 SMNVEV (reference sequence). The DNA for the CDR3 is TGTGCCAGCAGTGCCCAGGGGGGCGCCGTCCAGCCCCAGCATTTT. Translation: CASSAQGGAVQPQHF.

This clonotype was observed a few times. CDR3 in amino acids: CSASRRGLAGVGSYNEQFF. The CDR3 DNA reads as TGCAGTGCTAGCAGGCGGGGACTAGCGGGAGTGGGCTCCTACAATGAGCAGTTCTTC. The V call is TRBV20-1, the J call TRBJ2-1, with 14 bases aligning to TRBD2. The CDR3 loop spans 19 amino acids. Germline CDR1 reads DFQATT; CDR2 reads SNEGSKA (reference sequence). J gave up 0 bases and V 3 bases, and 10 bases lay outside the gene matches.

With respect to this clonotype: One junction end disagrees with the germline gene, perhaps due to a read error. V usage is TRBV20-1 and J usage is TRBJ2-1; 9 bases agree with TRBD2. The germline V gene has CDR1 DFQATT and CDR2 SNEGSKA (reference sequence). The CDR3 extends over 11 amino acids. CDR3 in amino acids: CSALDLAGIGF. CDR3 DNA sequence: TGCAGTGCCCTGGACCTAGCGGGAATAGGGTTC.

The chain carries TRBV5-1 and TRBJ2-3, with 8 nucleotides matching TRBD2. There are 15 residues in the CDR3. V gave up 0 bases and J gave up 3 bases; unmatched junction bases: 3. From germline, CDR1 is SGHRS and CDR2 YFSETQ. CDR3 loop: CASSLEIAGTDTQYF. For the CDR3, the DNA is TGCGCCAGCAGCTTGGAAATAGCGGGAACAGATACGCAGTATTTT.

The chain employs TRBV12-3 or TRBV12-4 and TRBJ2-1; 12 nucleotides match TRBD2. This CDR3 is built from 17 residues. V lost 5 bases, J lost 0 bases, and 5 bases stayed unmatched. CDR3 region: CASSPRTSGNSYNEQFF. The CDR3 nucleotides read TGTGCCAGCAGTCCCCGGACTAGCGGGAACTCCTACAATGAGCAGTTCTTC.

The chain recombines TRBV2 with TRBJ1-5, with 8 bases matching TRBD1. This CDR3 has 15 residues. From germline, CDR1 is SNHLY and CDR2 FYNNEI. J lost 2 bases, V lost 2 bases, and 2 bases had no gene match. The CDR3 bases are TGTGCCAGCAGTGAAATGGACAGGGGCAATCAGCCCCAGCATTTT. Encoded protein: CASSEMDRGNQPQHF.

The rearrangement joins TRBV7-9 to TRBJ1-1; D is unclear. Trimming left V 5 bases short and J 3 bases short, with 10 bases between. The CDR3 consists of 13 residues. Germline V gene data show CDR1 as SEHNR and CDR2 as FQNEAQ (reference sequence). CDR3 nucleotide sequence: TGTGCCAGCAGCATTAGGTGGGACACTGAAGCTTTCTTT. Its protein product is CASSIRWDTEAFF.

This chain uses TRBV20-1 with TRBJ1-1, with no clear D. This CDR3 is built from 14 residues. CDR1 and CDR2 (germline): DFQATT, SNEGSKA (reference sequence). Trimming left V 3 bases short and J 3 bases short, with 14 bases between. CDR3 sequence: CSARDPVRDTEAFF. CDR3 in DNA: TGCAGTGCTAGGGACCCCGTGAGGGACACTGAAGCTTTCTTT.

The CDR3 nucleotides are TGCAGTGCTAGAGATTCTGGACCCTATAGCACAGATACGCAGTATTTT. Translating gives CSARDSGPYSTDTQYF. This chain links TRBV20-1 with TRBJ2-3, with unresolved D. The CDR3 extends over 16 amino acids. CDR1 and CDR2 from the germline V gene are DFQATT and SNEGSKA (reference sequence). V was cut by 0 bases and J by 0 bases, with 13 bases left in between.

The chain links TRBV18 to TRBJ2-3; the D gene could be TRBD1 or TRBD2 (6 bases each). V shed 3 bases and J shed 6 bases, with 16 bases lying between them. There are 15 residues in the CDR3. The germline V gene encodes CDR1 KGHSH and CDR2 LQKENI. This CDR3 reads CASSPRPEGGDTQYF. DNA for the CDR3: TGTGCCAGCTCACCCCGGCCCGAAGGGGGGGATACGCAGTATTTT.

This rearrangement joins TRBV20-1 to TRBJ1-2; D perhaps matches TRBD1 (6 bases). Trimming shortened V by 0 bases and J by 2 bases, and 10 bases separated the two germline ends. The CDR3 covers 14 residues. Germline V gives CDR1 DFQATT, CDR2 SNEGSKA (reference sequence). CDR3 coding DNA: TGCAGTGCTAGAGAGGCAGGGGTGAACTATGGCTACACCTTC. Its translation: CSAREAGVNYGYTF.

The rearrangement uses TRBV3-1 and TRBJ1-1, with TRBD1 matching 10 bases. Germline CDR1 is LGHDT and CDR2 is YNNKEL (reference sequence). Trimming at V came to 6 bases and at J to 1 base, leaving 11 bases not matched to a gene. The CDR3 consists of 17 residues. The CDR3: CASRHGTGALENTEAFF. DNA of the CDR3: TGTGCCAGCAGGCACGGGACAGGGGCACTAGAGAACACTGAAGCTTTCTTT.

This clonotype was picked up a small number of times. The chain is built from TRBV20-1 and TRBJ2-5; no clear D. This CDR3 has 16 amino acids. The V end lost 0 bases, the J end lost 2 bases, and 16 bases lay between the germline ends. Per germline, CDR1 DFQATT and CDR2 SNEGSKA (reference sequence). CDR3 DNA sequence: TGCAGTGCTAGAGATTTAAGGGCCTTCACTCAAGAGACCCAGTACTTC. It translates to CSARDLRAFTQETQYF.

The chain uses TRBV25-1 and TRBJ1-3; D gene uncertain. V gave up 3 bases and J gave up 2 bases, with 5 bases separating them. The CDR3 totals 13 residues. Germline V gene data show CDR1 as MGHDK and CDR2 as SYGVNS. The CDR3 here is CASSDTPGNTIYF. The DNA for the CDR3 is TGTGCCAGCAGTGATACTCCTGGAAACACCATATATTTT.

The genes are TRBV12-3 or TRBV12-4 and TRBJ2-3, with no clear D. Trimming took off 0 bases at V and 0 bases at J, with 7 bases between the two ends. CDR3 length equals 15 residues. The CDR3 sequence: CASSLAMASTDTQYF. The CDR3 DNA is TGTGCCAGCAGTTTAGCGATGGCTAGCACAGATACGCAGTATTTT.

This clonotype was found a few times. The V call is TRBV5-1, the J call TRBJ2-1; 10 bases are shared with TRBD1. V lost 4 bases and J lost 1; bases outside the gene matches: 2. The CDR3 sequence is 15 residues long. Germline CDR1 reads SGHRS; CDR2 reads YFSETQ. CDR3 amino acids: CASSAGQGSYNEQFF. The CDR3 nucleotides read TGCGCCAGCAGCGCGGGACAGGGGTCCTACAATGAGCAGTTCTTC.

This clonotype was seen more than once but under ten times. The chain couples TRBV6-1 to TRBJ2-3; D call uncertain. V was shortened by 7 bases and J by 0 bases, with 14 bases between the two germline ends. The germline V gene has CDR1 MNHNS and CDR2 SASEGT. The CDR3 sequence is 15 residues long. CDR3 nucleotide sequence: TGTGCCAGCATGCCTATATTATATAGCACAGATACGCAGTATTTT. It specifies CASMPILYSTDTQYF.

This clonotype was seen repeatedly, ten times or more. This chain joins TRBV7-9 and TRBJ2-5; D is possibly TRBD1 or TRBD2 (5 bases each). CDR3 length equals 13 residues. Per germline, CDR1 SEHNR and CDR2 FQNEAQ (reference sequence). Trimming removed 4 bases from V and 4 bases from J, with 10 bases in between. CDR3 sequence reads: CASSSRGAETQYF. CDR3 nucleotide sequence: TGTGCCAGCAGCTCCCGGGGCGCAGAGACCCAGTACTTC.

The CDR3 protein is CASTRTALEELFF. DNA for the CDR3: TGTGCCAGCACAAGGACGGCACTGGAGGAGCTGTTTTTT. The chain uses TRBV12-3 or TRBV12-4 and TRBJ2-2; unclear D gene. The CDR3 covers 13 residues. The V gene lost 7 bases and the J gene lost 10 bases, with 16 bases spanning the gap.

The chain recombines TRBV2 with TRBJ1-1; 8 bases are a match to TRBD1. V trimming: 3 bases; J trimming: 1 base; junction bases outside the gene matches: 4. Germline assignment: CDR1 SNHLY and CDR2 FYNNEI. CDR3 length equals 15 residues. As DNA, the CDR3 is TGTGCCAGCAGTGACAGGGGGCTGGAGAACACTGAAGCTTTCTTT. It codes for CASSDRGLENTEAFF.

The CDR3 spells CSVGTGVTDTQYF. CDR3 in DNA: TGCAGCGTTGGGACAGGGGTCACAGATACGCAGTATTTT. This sequence joins TRBV29-1 and TRBJ2-3, with 9 nucleotides matching TRBD1. This CDR3 has 13 residues. Losses at the gene ends were 4 bases for V and 2 bases for J; bases not matched to a gene: 1. CDR1 and CDR2 (germline): SQVTM, ANQGSEA.

V gene TRBV7-8 combines with J gene TRBJ1-1; weak D call: TRBD1 (6 bases). V lost 5 bases, J lost 3 bases, and 13 bases lay in between. The length of the CDR3 is 14 residues. Germline V gene data show CDR1 as SGHVS and CDR2 as FQNEAQ. The CDR3 nucleotides are TGTGCCAGCAGCCCGATACAGGGTGACACTGAAGCTTTCTTT. Residues: CASSPIQGDTEAFF.

The chain is built from TRBV4-2 and TRBJ1-2, with D possibly matching TRBD1 (5 bases). Germline V lookup: CDR1 LGHNA, CDR2 YNFKEQ. The CDR3 spans 16 residues. Trimming stripped 4 bases from V and 4 bases from J, with 19 bases between. The CDR3 sequence: CASSPGDPEGGYGYTF. The CDR3 DNA sequence: TGTGCCAGCAGCCCTGGGGACCCGGAGGGCGGCTATGGCTACACCTTC.